This entry lists 28 T cell receptor beta chains sequenced from one sample in a study of blood T cells in healthy people across ages. For the second PCR, which ran for about 6 to 11 cycles, a sample-barcoded 5' primer and a J-beta primer mix were used. One entry per CDR3 protein, called by TCRdb with MiXCR from the 5' RACE reads. The sample contains about 620,000 distinct CDR3 sequences, about 51% of which appear only once. What was sequenced was blood. The receptors were gathered from an elderly woman in good health.

On this clonotype itself: A much larger clone differs by one base, so this may be a read error. The rearrangement links TRBV7-8 to TRBJ2-1; possible D gene TRBD1, 5 bases. CDR3 size: 12 residues. The V gene's germline CDR1 is SGHVS and CDR2 FQNEAQ. The CDR3, as DNA: TGTGCCGGCAGTTCTGGGGCGAATGAGCAGTTCTTC. It specifies CAGSSGANEQFF.

The V call is TRBV10-3, the J call TRBJ2-3, with TRBD1 identical over 7 bases. Unmatched junction bases numbered 4, after V lost 10 bases and J lost 0 bases. The CDR3 extends over 13 amino acids. CDR1 and CDR2 from the germline V gene are ENHRY and SYGVKD. This CDR3 reads CATGTVSTDTQYF. CDR3 coding DNA: TGTGCCACCGGGACAGTTAGCACAGATACGCAGTATTTT.

The chain links TRBV25-1 to TRBJ1-6; TRBD1 matches 10 bases. The J segment lost 9 bases and the V segment lost 6 bases, leaving 8 bases of the junction unmatched. Germline CDR1 is MGHDK and CDR2 is SYGVNS. The CDR3 sequence is 15 residues long. The CDR3 sequence: CASSPGQGFSSPLHF. The CDR3 DNA follows: TGTGCCAGCAGCCCGGGACAGGGGTTTAGTTCACCCCTCCACTTT.

The chain uses TRBV4-2 and TRBJ2-7, with 8 nucleotides matching TRBD2. The DNA end is a closer match to TRBJ2-5, so the J assignment may be wrong. The CDR3 loop spans 16 amino acids. Looked up from germline, CDR1 is LGHNA and CDR2 is YNFKEQ. CDR3 sequence (DNA): TGTGCCAGCAGCCCCAAGAGTTCGGGGGGGCGGGAGACCCAGTACTTC. Translation gives CASSPKSSGGRETQYF.

The V call is TRBV27, the J call TRBJ1-2, with a weak D call TRBD1 (6 bases). Per germline, CDR1 MNHEY and CDR2 SMNVEV (reference sequence). V lost 1 base, J lost 7 bases, and 16 bases lay in between. This CDR3 comprises 15 residues. The CDR3 DNA follows: TGTGCCAGCAGTTTATTTGGGGGGCGGACGGGTGGCTACACCTTC. Its protein product is CASSLFGGRTGGYTF.

The chain employs TRBV6-6 and TRBJ2-3; D may match TRBD1 or TRBD2 (7 bases each). The CDR3 has 16 amino acids. The germline CDR1 and CDR2 sequences are MNHNY and SVGAGI (reference sequence). V was clipped by 2 bases and J by 4 bases, with 16 bases between them. CDR3 region: CASSYQGGGLSDTQYF. CDR3 bases: TGTGCCAGCAGTTACCAGGGGGGGGGCCTATCAGATACGCAGTATTTT.

Concerning this clonotype itself: Possible read error: a much larger clone is one base away. The rearrangement links TRBV5-1 to TRBJ2-5, with 7 nucleotides matching TRBD2. Germline V gives CDR1 SGHRS, CDR2 YFSETQ. The CDR3 loop spans 14 amino acids. The CDR3 bases are TGCGCCAACAGCGGGGATAGCGGTAAAGAGACCCAGTACTTC. Protein sequence: CANSGDSGKETQYF.

This clonotype was observed many times. The chain has TRBV27 and TRBJ2-7; 12 bases agree with TRBD2. Trimming removed 4 bases from V and 11 bases from J; junction bases left unmatched: 9. This CDR3 region has 14 residues. Germline values: CDR1 MNHEY, CDR2 SMNVEV (reference sequence). For the CDR3, the DNA is TGTGCCAGCAGTTCTAGGACTAGCGGGATCAGGGAGTACTTC. It is translated as CASSSRTSGIREYF.

This clonotype occurred a few times. This CDR3 is CASSHEGADYGYTF. In DNA, the CDR3 is TGCGCCAGCAGCCACGAAGGGGCGGACTATGGCTACACCTTC. The chain is built from TRBV5-1 and TRBJ1-2; a weak D match, TRBD1 (5 bases). The germline V gene has CDR1 SGHRS and CDR2 YFSETQ. The CDR3 sequence is 14 residues long. Trimming took off 4 bases at V and 3 bases at J, with 13 bases between the two ends.

As to this clonotype: A much larger clone sits a single nucleotide away, making a read error possible. The chain employs TRBV2 and TRBJ2-5; D is undetermined. The germline V gene encodes CDR1 SNHLY and CDR2 FYNNEI. The V gene lost 2 bases and the J gene lost 4 bases, with 2 bases spanning the gap. The CDR3 loop spans 11 amino acids. CDR3: CASSEPETQYF. DNA of the CDR3: TGTGCCAGCAGTGAACCAGAGACCCAGTACTTC.

As concerns this clonotype: A much larger clonotype is one base distant, so this may be a read error. V usage is TRBV6-6 and J usage is TRBJ1-1, with a possible D match to TRBD1 (5 bases). This CDR3 has 15 amino acids. The germline gives CDR1 MNHNY, CDR2 SVGAGI (reference sequence). In DNA form, the CDR3 reads TGTGCCAGCAATTACCAGGGAAGGGGAGACACTGAAGCTTTCTTT. Its protein product is CASNYQGRGDTEAFF.

This clonotype was recorded at least ten times. A junction end diverges from the germline sequence, so it may reflect a read error. The rearrangement links TRBV7-3 to TRBJ2-1; unclear D gene. The V gene's germline CDR1 is SGHTA and CDR2 FQGTGA. The CDR3 spans 15 residues. The CDR3 loop reads CASSLVSGSYNEQFF. The CDR3 region has the DNA TGCGCCAGCAGCTTGGTGTCTGGCTCCTACAATGAGCAGTTCTTC. Full variable domain (outside the CDR3, taken from reference TRBV7-3 and TRBJ2-1): GAGVSQTPSNKVTEKGKYVELRCDPISGHTALYWYRQSLGQGPEFLIYFQGTGAADDSGLPNDRFFAVRPEGSVSTLKIQRTERGDSAVYLCASSLVSGSYNEQFFGPGTRLTVL.

This clonotype was counted at least ten times. CDR3 amino acids: CASSFASGTIAKNIQYF. CDR3 coding DNA: TGTGCCAGCAGCTTCGCCTCAGGAACCATAGCCAAAAACATTCAGTACTTC. The chain is built from TRBV7-9 and TRBJ2-4, with D unclear. CDR3 length: 17 amino acids. Germline V gene sequence: CDR1 SEHNR, CDR2 FQNEAQ (reference sequence). Trimming removed 3 bases at V and 0 bases at J, with 15 bases between.

The chain links TRBV4-3 to TRBJ2-1; D possibly corresponds to TRBD2 (7 bases). The CDR3 loop spans 15 amino acids. The V gene lost 5 bases and the J gene lost 8 bases, with 19 bases spanning the gap. Germline lookup yields CDR1 LGHNA and CDR2 YSLEER. The CDR3 DNA reads TGCGCCAGCAGCTCAGTTAGGGGGAGGGGTTATGAGCAGTTCTTC. It translates to CASSSVRGRGYEQFF.

V and J are TRBV28 and TRBJ2-1; D may be TRBD2 (5 bases). The CDR3 consists of 13 residues. Trimming left V 6 bases short and J 9 bases short, with 15 bases between. Germline CDR1 and CDR2: MDHEN and SYDVKM. CDR3 protein: CASSPTRSGEQFF. The CDR3 bases are TGTGCCAGCAGCCCAACTAGATCCGGTGAGCAGTTCTTC.

This clonotype is a singleton in its sample. This may arise from a read error, as a much more abundant clone is one base away. The V and J genes are TRBV6-5 and TRBJ1-2, with 8 bases matching TRBD1. Per germline, CDR1 MNHEY and CDR2 SVGAGI. This CDR3 has 13 residues. The chain's CDR3 is CASSRDRSSGYAF. As DNA, the CDR3 is TGTGCCAGCAGTCGGGACAGGTCAAGTGGCTACGCCTTC.

In this sample, this clonotype turned up many times. The rearrangement links TRBV7-8 to TRBJ2-3; 9 nucleotides match TRBD2. Trimming removed 2 bases from V and 5 bases from J; junction bases left unmatched: 5. Germline-derived CDR1 and CDR2 are SGHVS and FQNEAQ. The CDR3 is 15 amino acids. CDR3 amino acids: CASSLFGGRGDTQYF. CDR3 DNA: TGTGCCAGCAGCTTATTCGGCGGGAGGGGAGATACGCAGTATTTT.

This clonotype was found a few times. V gene TRBV20-1 combines with J gene TRBJ2-5; TRBD1 is a possible D gene (6 bases). The J call is in doubt because the DNA end fits TRBJ2-7 better. The CDR3 runs to 13 residues. Germline loops: CDR1 DFQATT, CDR2 SNEGSKA (reference sequence). Here the CDR3 reads CSALLPQGREQYF. The DNA of the CDR3 is TGCAGTGCTCTACTACCACAGGGCCGCGAGCAGTACTTC.

Only a few counts were recorded for this clonotype. A much larger clone is a single base away; this may be a read error. The chain uses TRBV20-1 and TRBJ2-7; weak D call: TRBD2 (6 bases). Matching the DNA end better, TRBJ2-5 makes the J call doubtful. The CDR3 runs 16 residues. In germline, CDR1 is DFQATT, CDR2 SNEGSKA (reference sequence). In DNA, the CDR3 is TGCAGTGCTTCCAAGACTGGCGGGGTCCGTCGGGAGACCCAGTACTTC. This encodes CSASKTGGVRRETQYF.

Note on this clonotype: A much larger clone lies one base from this, so it may be a read error. The rearrangement links TRBV12-3 or TRBV12-4 to TRBJ2-6; 7 nucleotides agree with TRBD2. The V and J ends lost 1 base and 8 bases, in that order; junction bases with no gene match: 5. The CDR3 is made up of 15 amino acids. The CDR3: CASSLVSAGTNVLTF. The CDR3 coding sequence is TGTGCCAGCAGTTTAGTTTCAGCGGGGACCAACGTCCTGACTTTC.

As to this clonotype: A much larger clone differs from this one at a single base, so this may be a read error. This rearrangement joins TRBV12-3 or TRBV12-4 to TRBJ2-1, with D perhaps assigned TRBD1 or TRBD2 (6 bases each). The CDR3 covers 15 residues. CDR3 DNA: TGTCCCAGCAGTTTCTTACGAGGGGGAGGATATGAGCAGTTCTTC. Amino acids: CPSSFLRGGGYEQFF.

This rearrangement joins TRBV5-1 to TRBJ2-2; 9 bases match TRBD1. Losses at the gene ends were 6 bases for V and 5 bases for J; bases not matched to a gene: 2. CDR3 size: 13 residues. Germline CDR1 reads SGHRS; CDR2 reads YFSETQ. The CDR3 protein is CASMTGGTGELFF. As DNA, the CDR3 is TGCGCCAGCATGACAGGGGGAACCGGGGAGCTGTTTTTT.

The chain is built from TRBV5-6 and TRBJ2-4, with no clear D. The assigned J gene may be wrong: the sequence end matches TRBJ2-7 better. Germline V gives CDR1 SGHDT, CDR2 YYEEEE. CDR3 length: 14 amino acids. The CDR3 region is CASSLNQVLYEQYF. The CDR3, as DNA: TGTGCCAGCAGCTTGAACCAGGTCCTCTACGAGCAGTACTTC.

This clonotype appeared a single time. This chain connects TRBV20-1 to TRBJ2-1; D may be TRBD1 (5 bases). The germline V gene encodes CDR1 DFQATT and CDR2 SNEGSKA (reference sequence). This CDR3 region has 12 residues. The CDR3 loop reads CRTLGRNNEQFF. CDR3 nucleotide sequence: TGCAGGACCCTGGGGCGCAACAATGAGCAGTTCTTC.

With regard to this clonotype: A much larger clonotype is one base distant, so this may be a read error. The chain combines TRBV5-1 with TRBJ2-5; TRBD1 agrees at 7 bases. The CDR3 contains 15 residues. Germline V gene lookup returns CDR1 SGHRS and CDR2 YFSETQ. V lost 4 bases to trimming and J lost 1 base; unmatched junction nucleotides: 7. In nucleotides, the CDR3 is TGCGCCAGCAGCCTGCAAGGGGGCTTCCAAGAGACCCAGTACTTC. Translating it yields CASSLQGGFQETQYF.

This clonotype was counted ten times or more. J is TRBJ1-1 and V is TRBV6-5; the match to TRBD1 covers 8 bases. The ends lost 0 bases at V and 10 bases at J; junction bases unmatched: 1. CDR1 MNHEY and CDR2 SVGAGI come from the germline V gene. The CDR3 contains 12 residues. CDR3 nucleotide sequence: TGTGCCAGCAGTTACTCACAGGGGGGAGCTTTCTTT. This sequence encodes CASSYSQGGAFF.

This clonotype was counted once. The chain employs TRBV7-2 and TRBJ2-3; 7 bases are a match to TRBD1. CDR1 SGHTA and CDR2 FQGNSA come from the germline V gene. Trimming cost V 1 base and J 3 bases; bases outside gene matches: 4. This CDR3 region has 15 residues. As DNA, the CDR3 is TGTGCCAGCAGCTTAGAGGGGGCTACGACAGATACGCAGTATTTT. This translates into CASSLEGATTDTQYF.

The rearrangement joins TRBV29-1 to TRBJ2-5, with D perhaps TRBD1 or TRBD2 (6 bases each). This CDR3 is 14 amino acids long. The germline CDR1 and CDR2 sequences are SQVTM and ANQGSEA. V shed 3 bases and J shed 4 bases, with 15 bases lying between them. The CDR3 DNA reads TGCAGCGTTGAGCTTCCGGGGGCAGGAGAGACCCAGTACTTC. Protein sequence: CSVELPGAGETQYF.